A selection of T cell receptor beta chains follows, all from one sample in a study of cytomegalovirus exposure and HLA in healthy donors. The table came from immunoSEQ multiplex PCR; TCRdb's copy has only in-frame clones and leaves some out. The table includes 150,000 to 200,000 clones, 70% to 90% detected once. The source material was PBMCs. The source of these receptors is a girl aged 10-17 years in good health and CMV-seropositive. Each CDR3 is given with its conserved first and last residue. The D gene is left open where the match is weak. The listing skips clone size in some rows; elsewhere it reads once, few, many or a size class.

TRBD1	TRBV6-6	-	TRBJ2-7	TGTGCCAGCAGATCGCTCGGGACAGGGTATCTCGAGCAGTACTTC	CASRSLGTGYLEQYF
-	TRBV9	once	TRBJ2-1	TGTGCCAGCAGCGTCTGGACAGAGCAATACAATGAGCAGTTCTTC	CASSVWTEQYNEQFF
-	TRBV7-9	-	TRBJ2-2	TGTGCCAGCATCAAAGGGGGGGGGAACACCGGGGAGCTGTTTTTT	CASIKGGGNTGELFF
-	TRBV6-5	-	TRBJ1-1	TGTGCCAGCAGTTACTCTGGCGGCGCCCGCACTGAAGCTTTCTTT	CASSYSGGARTEAFF
TRBD2	TRBV30	-	TRBJ2-3	TGTGCCTGGAGTGTCGGGGGGAGTCCAGATACGCAGTATTTT	CAWSVGGSPDTQYF
-	TRBV6-1	-	TRBJ2-7	TGTGCCAGCAGTGAAGAACCGCGCTCCTACGAGCAGTACTTC	CASSEEPRSYEQYF
-	TRBV6-5	-	TRBJ2-7	TGTGCCAGCAGTTACTCCACCGGGAACTCCTACGAGCAGTACTTC	CASSYSTGNSYEQYF
-	TRBV5-1	-	TRBJ2-2	TGCGCCAGCAGGGGGGCGAACGGGGAGCTGTTTTTT	CASRGANGELFF
TRBD1	TRBV6-1	-	TRBJ1-2	TGTGCCAGCAGTGAAGCGGGGCAGGGGGCGAGCTATGGCTACACCTTC	CASSEAGQGASYGYTF
-	TRBV6-5	-	TRBJ2-1	TGTGCCAGCGCGGAGGGGAATGAGCAGTTCTTC	CASAEGNEQFF
TRBD2	TRBV18	-	TRBJ2-5	TGTGCCAGCTCACCTTCTAGCGGGGCCCAAGAGACCCAGTACTTC	CASSPSSGAQETQYF
-	TRBV6-4	-	TRBJ1-2	TGTGCCAGCAGTGACCCGCAGGGATGGTGGGGCTACACCTTC	CASSDPQGWWGYTF
TRBD2	TRBV9	-	TRBJ2-5	TGTGCCAGCAGCGCTCGCCGGGGGGGCAGCGAGACCCAGTACTTC	CASSARRGGSETQYF
-	TRBV5-1	-	TRBJ2-5	TGCGCCAGCAGCTTCAGGGAAGAGACCCAGTACTTC	CASSFREETQYF
TRBD1	TRBV5-1	few	TRBJ1-2	TGCGCCAGCTCCAGGGGGTCGGATGGCTACACCTTC	CASSRGSDGYTF
-	TRBV4-2	once	TRBJ2-3	TGTGCCAGCAGCCAAGAACTGGGGCGGCGGTTTAGCACAGATACGCAGTATTTT	CASSQELGRRFSTDTQYF
-	TRBV5-1	-	TRBJ1-1	TGCGCCAGCAGCTTGGCGGCGGCTACTGAAGCTTTCTTT	CASSLAAATEAFF
-	TRBV5-4	once	TRBJ1-1	TGTGCCAGCAGCTTGGGGGAGCGGGGGGGGCCCTTGACTTTCTTT	CASSLGERGGPLTFF
TRBD1	TRBV7-6	-	TRBJ1-2	TGTGCCAGCAGCCCACGCCCGGGACAGGCCAAGGACTATGGCTACACCTTC	CASSPRPGQAKDYGYTF
-	TRBV6-1	-	TRBJ2-7	TGTGCCAGCACTTGGGGGACAACCTTCTACGAGCAGTACTTC	CASTWGTTFYEQYF
TRBD2	TRBV7-9	-	TRBJ2-1	TGTGCCAGCAGCCCAGCCCGGCGGGGGGCCCTAGCGCCTAACAATGAGCAGTTCTTC	CASSPARRGALAPNNEQFF
-	TRBV5-1	-	TRBJ1-1	TGCGCCAGCAGCTTGGCCGGGAAAGCTTTCTTT	CASSLAGKAFF
-	TRBV25-1	-	TRBJ2-7	TGTGCCAGCGGAAACAGGGTTGTCTACGAGCAGTACTTC	CASGNRVVYEQYF
TRBD2	TRBV2	-	TRBJ2-1	TGTGCCAGCAGAGCTAGGACTAGCGGGGGGTACAATGAGCAGTTCTTC	CASRARTSGGYNEQFF
-	TRBV19	-	TRBJ1-3	TGTGCCAGTAGTATAGTCGGGCCAGGGCTTCATGGAAACACCATATATTTT	CASSIVGPGLHGNTIYF
-	TRBV7-2	-	TRBJ2-1	TGTGCCAGCTGGGGGCTTAGTGAGCAGTTCTTC	CASWGLSEQFF
-	TRBV19	-	TRBJ2-7	TGTGCCAGTAGTATTTCGCTTGACCTAGAGTGGGGCACACTCGACGAGCAGTACTTC	CASSISLDLEWGTLDEQYF
-	TRBV7-3	-	TRBJ1-1	TGTGCCAGCAGCCCGACCCGGCGGCTGAACACTGAAGCTTTCTTT	CASSPTRRLNTEAFF
-	TRBV5-6	once	TRBJ1-6	TGTGCCAGCAGCCGTGCAGGCTACTATAATTCACCCCTCCACTTT	CASSRAGYYNSPLHF
-	TRBV18	-	TRBJ1-1	TGTGCCAGCTCACCACTTCAGGAGAACACTGAAGCTTTCTTT	CASSPLQENTEAFF
TRBD1	TRBV27	-	TRBJ1-2	TGTGCCAGCAGTTTAGGAGGGGGCGCTGGGGGCTACACCTTC	CASSLGGGAGGYTF
TRBD2	TRBV5-8	once	TRBJ2-2	TGTGCCAGCAGCCGAGCAAGACTAGCGGGGCTTCGGGGGGAGCTGTTTTTT	CASSRARLAGLRGELFF
-	TRBV5-1	-	TRBJ2-7	TGCGCCAGTAAAATTGACCAACGGGGTTACGAGCAGTACTTC	CASKIDQRGYEQYF
-	TRBV12-5	-	TRBJ2-2	TGTGCTAGTGCAGTACAGGGCCGATTCGGGGAGCTGTTTTTT	CASAVQGRFGELFF
-	TRBV5-1	-	TRBJ1-1	TGCGCCAGCAGCTCGGGGGACACTGAAGCTTTCTTT	CASSSGDTEAFF
-	TRBV5-1	-	TRBJ2-1	TGCGCCAGCAGGCCCAGGGCGATTTTCCGGGAGCAGTTCTTC	CASRPRAIFREQFF
TRBD1	TRBV29-1	-	TRBJ1-2	TGCAGCGTTCAGGGGGCGGTTGGCTACACCTTC	CSVQGAVGYTF
-	TRBV18	-	TRBJ2-6	TGTGCCAGCTCCTCGGTTACCTCTGGGGCCAACGTCCTGACTTTC	CASSSVTSGANVLTF
-	TRBV11-1	-	TRBJ2-7	TGTGCCAGCAGCTTAAGGGTAAGCCAGGGGCTTCACGAGCAGTACTTC	CASSLRVSQGLHEQYF
TRBD1	TRBV5-1	-	TRBJ2-3	TGCGCCAGCAGCTTGGCCGGACAGGGGCGACTCACAGATACGCAGTATTTT	CASSLAGQGRLTDTQYF
-	TRBV30	-	TRBJ1-1	TGTGCCTGGAGACTTTTAAACACTGAAGCTTTCTTT	CAWRLLNTEAFF
TRBD1	TRBV5-5	-	TRBJ1-2	TGTGCCAGCAGCTTGGTATACCTCCGGACAGGGGGTGACGGCTACACCTTC	CASSLVYLRTGGDGYTF
-	TRBV4-1	-	TRBJ1-1	TGCGCCAGCAGGTTCCGGGGGGCTGAAGCTTTCTTT	CASRFRGAEAFF
-	TRBV2	-	TRBJ1-1	TGTGCCAGCAGTGTTAGCAACACTGAAGCTTTCTTT	CASSVSNTEAFF
-	TRBV5-1	-	TRBJ2-7	TGCGCCAGCAGCTTGGGCAGAATTCCGCAGGGGCCCTACGAGCAGTACTTC	CASSLGRIPQGPYEQYF
-	TRBV9	once	TRBJ1-2	TGTGCCAGCAGTAGGGGTTTGTGGCGCTATGGCTACACCTTC	CASSRGLWRYGYTF
TRBD1	TRBV2	-	TRBJ2-3	TGTGCCAGCAGTAGACAGGGGGGACATACGCAGTATTTT	CASSRQGGHTQYF
TRBD1	TRBV19	-	TRBJ1-1	TGTGCCAGTAGCAAACAGGGGGGAGTTACTGAAGCTTTCTTT	CASSKQGGVTEAFF
-	TRBV5-6	-	TRBJ1-2	TGTGCCAGCAGCTTGGTGGGAGGTGAGGGCTACACCTTC	CASSLVGGEGYTF
TRBD1	TRBV19	-	TRBJ1-1	TGTGCCAGTAGTATTACAGGGGGCTCGCGTGAAGCTTTCTTT	CASSITGGSREAFF
-	TRBV2	-	TRBJ2-1	TGTGCCAGCATACAGGCCCTCTACAATGAGCAGTTCTTC	CASIQALYNEQFF
TRBD1	TRBV4-1	once	TRBJ1-5	TGCGCCAGCAGCCAAGGGACAGGGAAACAGCCCCAGCATTTT	CASSQGTGKQPQHF
-	TRBV29-1	-	TRBJ1-1	TGCAGCGTTGAAGATCGGACTGAAGCTTTCTTT	CSVEDRTEAFF